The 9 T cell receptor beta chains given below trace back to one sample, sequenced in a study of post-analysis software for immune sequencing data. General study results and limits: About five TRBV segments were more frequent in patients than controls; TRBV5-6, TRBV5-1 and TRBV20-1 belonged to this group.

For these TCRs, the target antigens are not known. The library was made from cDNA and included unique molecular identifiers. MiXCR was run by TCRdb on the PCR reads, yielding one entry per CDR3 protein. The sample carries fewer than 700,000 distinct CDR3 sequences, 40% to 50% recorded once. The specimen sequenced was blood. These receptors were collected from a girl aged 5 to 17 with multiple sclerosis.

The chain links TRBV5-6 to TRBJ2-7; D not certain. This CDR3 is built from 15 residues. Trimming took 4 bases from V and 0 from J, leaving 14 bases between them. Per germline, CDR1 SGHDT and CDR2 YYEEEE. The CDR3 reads CASSPGFGASYEQYF. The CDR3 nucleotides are TGTGCCAGCAGCCCCGGGTTCGGAGCCTCCTACGAGCAGTACTTC.

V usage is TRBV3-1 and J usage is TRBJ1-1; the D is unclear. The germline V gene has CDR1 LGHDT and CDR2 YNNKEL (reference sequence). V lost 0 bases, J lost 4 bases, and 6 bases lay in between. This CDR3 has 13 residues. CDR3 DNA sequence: TGTGCCAGCAGCCAAGATATACCCACTGAAGCTTTCTTT. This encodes CASSQDIPTEAFF.

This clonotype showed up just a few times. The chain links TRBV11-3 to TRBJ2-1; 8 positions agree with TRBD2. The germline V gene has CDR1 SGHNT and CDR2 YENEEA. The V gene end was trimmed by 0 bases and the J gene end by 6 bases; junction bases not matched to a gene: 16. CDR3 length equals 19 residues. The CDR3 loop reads CASSLEGTAGGRRTNEQFF. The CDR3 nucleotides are TGTGCCAGCAGCTTAGAAGGAACGGCGGGAGGTCGGCGAACCAATGAGCAGTTCTTC.

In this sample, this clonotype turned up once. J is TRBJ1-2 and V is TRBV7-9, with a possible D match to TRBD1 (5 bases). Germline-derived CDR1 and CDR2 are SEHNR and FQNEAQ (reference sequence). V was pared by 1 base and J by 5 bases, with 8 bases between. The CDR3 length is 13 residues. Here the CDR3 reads CASSLETVYGYTF. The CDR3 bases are TGTGCCAGCAGCTTAGAGACAGTTTATGGCTACACCTTC.

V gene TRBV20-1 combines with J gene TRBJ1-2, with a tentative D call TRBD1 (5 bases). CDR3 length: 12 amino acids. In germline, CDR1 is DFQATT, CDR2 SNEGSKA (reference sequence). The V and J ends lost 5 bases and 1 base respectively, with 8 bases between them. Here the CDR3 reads CSAATVNYGYTF. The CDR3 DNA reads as TGCAGTGCTGCGACAGTTAACTATGGCTACACCTTC.

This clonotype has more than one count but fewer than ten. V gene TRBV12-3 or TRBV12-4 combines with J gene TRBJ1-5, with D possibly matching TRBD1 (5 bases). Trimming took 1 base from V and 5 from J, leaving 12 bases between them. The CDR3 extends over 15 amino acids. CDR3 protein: CASSLGQGGHQPQHF. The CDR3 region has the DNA TGTGCCAGCAGTTTAGGGCAGGGTGGTCATCAGCCCCAGCATTTT.

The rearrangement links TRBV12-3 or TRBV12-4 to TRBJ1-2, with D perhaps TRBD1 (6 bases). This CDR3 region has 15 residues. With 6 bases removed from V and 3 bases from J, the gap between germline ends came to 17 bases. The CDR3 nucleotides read TGTGCCAGCAGCTTGGACAGTTTGCAGTACTATGGCTACACCTTC. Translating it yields CASSLDSLQYYGYTF.

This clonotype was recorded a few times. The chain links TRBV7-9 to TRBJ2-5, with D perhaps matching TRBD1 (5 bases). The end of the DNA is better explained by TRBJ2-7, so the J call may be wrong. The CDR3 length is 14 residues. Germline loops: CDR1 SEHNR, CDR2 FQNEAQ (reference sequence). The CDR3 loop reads CASSFQGMSNEQYF. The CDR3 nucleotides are TGTGCCAGCAGCTTTCAGGGTATGAGCAACGAGCAGTACTTC.

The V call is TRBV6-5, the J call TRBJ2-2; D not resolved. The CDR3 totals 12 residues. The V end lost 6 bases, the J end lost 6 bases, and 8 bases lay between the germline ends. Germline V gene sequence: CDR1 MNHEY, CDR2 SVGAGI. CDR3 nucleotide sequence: TGTGCCAGCAGCCCGTGGCCCGGGGAGCTGTTTTTT. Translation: CASSPWPGELFF.